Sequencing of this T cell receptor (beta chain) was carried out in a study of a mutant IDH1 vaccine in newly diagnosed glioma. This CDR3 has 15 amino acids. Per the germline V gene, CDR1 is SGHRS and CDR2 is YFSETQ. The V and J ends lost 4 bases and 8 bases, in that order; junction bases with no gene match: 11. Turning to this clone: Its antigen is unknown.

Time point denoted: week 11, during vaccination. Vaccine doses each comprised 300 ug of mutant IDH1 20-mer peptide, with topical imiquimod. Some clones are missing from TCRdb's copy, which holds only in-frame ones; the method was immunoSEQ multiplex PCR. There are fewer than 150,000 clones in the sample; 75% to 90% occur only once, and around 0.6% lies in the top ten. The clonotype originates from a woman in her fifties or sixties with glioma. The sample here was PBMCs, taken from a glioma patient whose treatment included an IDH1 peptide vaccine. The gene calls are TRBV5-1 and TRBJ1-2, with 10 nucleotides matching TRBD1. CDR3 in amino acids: CASSLFYGTGDGYTF. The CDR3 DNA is TGCGCCAGCAGCCTCTTTTACGGGACAGGGGACGGCTACACCTTC.